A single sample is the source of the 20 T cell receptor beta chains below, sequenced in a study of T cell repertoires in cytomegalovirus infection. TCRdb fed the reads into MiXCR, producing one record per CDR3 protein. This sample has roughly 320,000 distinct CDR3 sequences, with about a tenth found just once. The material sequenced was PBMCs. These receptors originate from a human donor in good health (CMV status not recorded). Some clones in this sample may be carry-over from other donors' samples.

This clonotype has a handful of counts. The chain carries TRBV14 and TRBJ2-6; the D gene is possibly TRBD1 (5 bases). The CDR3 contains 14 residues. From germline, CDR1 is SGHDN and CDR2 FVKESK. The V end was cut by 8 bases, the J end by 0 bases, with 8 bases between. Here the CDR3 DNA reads TGTGCCAGCCAGGGTAGCTCTGGGGCCAACGTCCTGACTTTC. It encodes CASQGSSGANVLTF.

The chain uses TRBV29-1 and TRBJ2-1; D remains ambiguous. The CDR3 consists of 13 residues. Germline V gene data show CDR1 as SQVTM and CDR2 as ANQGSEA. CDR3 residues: CTFLGWTYNEQFF. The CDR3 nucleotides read TGCACCTTCTTAGGGTGGACCTACAATGAGCAGTTCTTC.

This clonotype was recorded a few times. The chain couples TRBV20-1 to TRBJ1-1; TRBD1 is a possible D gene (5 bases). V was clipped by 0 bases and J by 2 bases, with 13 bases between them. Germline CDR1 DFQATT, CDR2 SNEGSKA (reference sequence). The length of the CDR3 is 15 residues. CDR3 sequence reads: CSARDIRGVNTEAFF. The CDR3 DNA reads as TGCAGTGCTAGAGATATCCGGGGGGTTAACACTGAAGCTTTCTTT.

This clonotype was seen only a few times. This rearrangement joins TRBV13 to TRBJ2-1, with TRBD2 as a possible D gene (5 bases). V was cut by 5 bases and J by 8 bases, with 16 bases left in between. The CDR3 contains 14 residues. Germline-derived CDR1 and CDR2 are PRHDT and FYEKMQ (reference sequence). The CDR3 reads CASSLPASPDEQFF. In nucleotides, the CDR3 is TGTGCCAGCAGCCTCCCGGCTAGCCCAGATGAGCAGTTCTTC.

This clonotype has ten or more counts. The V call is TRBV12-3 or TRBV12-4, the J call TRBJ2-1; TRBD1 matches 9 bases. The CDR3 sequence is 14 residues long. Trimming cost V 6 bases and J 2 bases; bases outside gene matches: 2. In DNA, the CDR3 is TGTGCCAGCAGGGGGACAGGGACCTACAATGAGCAGTTCTTC. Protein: CASRGTGTYNEQFF.

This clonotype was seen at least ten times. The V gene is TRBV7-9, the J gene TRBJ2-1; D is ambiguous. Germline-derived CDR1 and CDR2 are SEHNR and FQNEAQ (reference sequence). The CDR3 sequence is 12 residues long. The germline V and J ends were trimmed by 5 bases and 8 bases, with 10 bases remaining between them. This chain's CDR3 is CASSPQVHEQFF. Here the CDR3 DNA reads TGTGCCAGCAGCCCCCAGGTGCATGAGCAGTTCTTC.

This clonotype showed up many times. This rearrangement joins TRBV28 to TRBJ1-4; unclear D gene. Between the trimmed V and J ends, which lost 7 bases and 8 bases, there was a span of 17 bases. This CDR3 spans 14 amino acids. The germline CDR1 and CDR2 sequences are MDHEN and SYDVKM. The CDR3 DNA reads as TGTGCCAGCACTCCCCGAGGGTGGAGCGAAAAACTGTTTTTT. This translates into CASTPRGWSEKLFF.

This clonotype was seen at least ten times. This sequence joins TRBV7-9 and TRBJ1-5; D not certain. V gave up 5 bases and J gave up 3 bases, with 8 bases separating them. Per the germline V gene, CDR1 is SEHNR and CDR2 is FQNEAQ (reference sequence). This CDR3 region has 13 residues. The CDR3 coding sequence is TGTGCCAGCAGCCACCCGGACAATCAGCCCCAGCATTTT. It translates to CASSHPDNQPQHF.

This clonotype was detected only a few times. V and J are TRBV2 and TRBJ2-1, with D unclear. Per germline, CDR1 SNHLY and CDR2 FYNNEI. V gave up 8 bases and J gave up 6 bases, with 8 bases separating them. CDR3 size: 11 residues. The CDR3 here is CASRIGNEQFF. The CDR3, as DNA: TGTGCCAGCCGAATAGGCAATGAGCAGTTCTTC. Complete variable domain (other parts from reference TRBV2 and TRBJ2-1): EPEVTQTPSHQVTQMGQEVILRCVPISNHLYFYWYRQILGQKVEFLVSFYNNEISEKSEIFDDQFSVERPDGSNFTLKIRSTKLEDSAMYFCASRIGNEQFFGPGTRLTVL.

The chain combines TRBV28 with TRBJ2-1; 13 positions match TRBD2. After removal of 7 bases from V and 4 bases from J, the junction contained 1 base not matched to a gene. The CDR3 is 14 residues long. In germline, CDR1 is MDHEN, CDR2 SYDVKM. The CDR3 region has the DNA TGTGCCAGCATGACTAGCGGGGGGTACAATGAGCAGTTCTTC. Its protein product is CASMTSGGYNEQFF.

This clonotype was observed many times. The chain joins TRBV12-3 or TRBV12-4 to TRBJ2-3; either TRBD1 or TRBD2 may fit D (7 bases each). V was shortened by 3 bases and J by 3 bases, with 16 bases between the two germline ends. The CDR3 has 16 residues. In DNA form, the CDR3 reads TGTGCCAGCAGTTTGAGTCAGGGGGGGATTACAGATACGCAGTATTTT. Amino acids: CASSLSQGGITDTQYF.

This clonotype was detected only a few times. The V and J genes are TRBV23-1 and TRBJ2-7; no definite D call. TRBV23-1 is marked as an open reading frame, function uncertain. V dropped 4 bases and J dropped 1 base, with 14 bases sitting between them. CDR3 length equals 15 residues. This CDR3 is CASSRLSLWSYEQYF. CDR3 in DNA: TGCGCCAGCAGTCGCCTTAGCCTCTGGTCCTACGAGCAGTACTTC.

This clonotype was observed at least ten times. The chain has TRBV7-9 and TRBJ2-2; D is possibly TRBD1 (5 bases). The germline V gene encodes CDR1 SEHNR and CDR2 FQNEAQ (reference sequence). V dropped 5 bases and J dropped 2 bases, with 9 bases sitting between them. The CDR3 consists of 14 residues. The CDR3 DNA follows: TGTGCCAGCAGCGTTGACAGCAACACCGGGGAGCTGTTTTTT. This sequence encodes CASSVDSNTGELFF.

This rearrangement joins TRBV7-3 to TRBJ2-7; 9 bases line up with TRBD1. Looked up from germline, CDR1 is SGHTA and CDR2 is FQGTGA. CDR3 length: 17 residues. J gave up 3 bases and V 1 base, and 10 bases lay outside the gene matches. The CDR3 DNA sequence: TGTGCCAGCAGCTTAAACGGTAGGACAGGGGCAAACTACGAGCAGTACGTC. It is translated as CASSLNGRTGANYEQYV.

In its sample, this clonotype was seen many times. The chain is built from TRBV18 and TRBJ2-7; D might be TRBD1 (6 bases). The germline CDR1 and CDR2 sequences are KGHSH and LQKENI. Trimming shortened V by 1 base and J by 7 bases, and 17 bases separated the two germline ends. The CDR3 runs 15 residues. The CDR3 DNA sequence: TGTGCCAGCTCACCACAGGAAGCAGGGGTCGTTGAGCAGTACGTC. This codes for CASSPQEAGVVEQYV.

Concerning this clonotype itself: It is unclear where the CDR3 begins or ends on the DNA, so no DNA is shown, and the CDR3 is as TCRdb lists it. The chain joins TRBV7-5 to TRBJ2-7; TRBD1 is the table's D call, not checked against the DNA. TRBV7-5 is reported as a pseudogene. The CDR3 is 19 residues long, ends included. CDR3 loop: CISVPEAGKHWDRGSEQYV.

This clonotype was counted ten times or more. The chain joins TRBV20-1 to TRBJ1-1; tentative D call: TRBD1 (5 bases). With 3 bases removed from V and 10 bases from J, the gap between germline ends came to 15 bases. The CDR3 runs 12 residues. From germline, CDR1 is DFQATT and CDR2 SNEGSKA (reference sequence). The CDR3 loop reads CSARRWGQGAFF. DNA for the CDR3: TGCAGTGCTAGGAGGTGGGGTCAGGGAGCTTTCTTT.

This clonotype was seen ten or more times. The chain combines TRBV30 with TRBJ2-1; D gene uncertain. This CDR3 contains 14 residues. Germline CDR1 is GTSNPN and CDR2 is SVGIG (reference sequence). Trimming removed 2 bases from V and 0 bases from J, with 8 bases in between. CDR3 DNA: TGTGCCTGGAGTCCGCGGTGCTCCTACAATGAGCAGTTCTTC. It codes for CAWSPRCSYNEQFF.

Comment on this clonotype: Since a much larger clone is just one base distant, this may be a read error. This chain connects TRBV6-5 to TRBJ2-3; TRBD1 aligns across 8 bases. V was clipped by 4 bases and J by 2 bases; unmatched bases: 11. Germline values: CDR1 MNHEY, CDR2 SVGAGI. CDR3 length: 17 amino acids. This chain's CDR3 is CASSFTSGQESTDTQYF. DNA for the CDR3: TGTGCCAGCAGTTTCACATCGGGACAGGAGTCCACAGATACGCAGTATTTT.

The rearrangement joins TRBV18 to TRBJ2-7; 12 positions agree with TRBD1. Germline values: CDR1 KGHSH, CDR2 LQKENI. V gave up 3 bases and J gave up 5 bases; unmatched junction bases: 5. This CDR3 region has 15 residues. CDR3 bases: TGTGCCAGCTCACCGGGACAGGGGGCGAACGACGAGCAGTACTTC. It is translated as CASSPGQGANDEQYF.